A selection of T cell receptor beta chains follows, all from one sample in a study of blood T cell repertoires in COVID-19. Assay: immunoSEQ multiplex PCR; the TCRdb copy retains only in-frame clones and omits some. The profile shows some 100,000 clones, about 90% of them singletons. Source material: peripheral blood. All receptors come from a human donor with active COVID-19. The donor label of this sample is uncertain. Each CDR3 is given with its conserved first and last residue. The D gene is left open where the match is weak. Expanded clones are given a class, and other clones once, few, many or no size at all.

clone size | D gene | CDR3 length | J gene | V gene | CDR3 DNA | CDR3 protein
NA | NA | 13 | TRBJ1-2 | TRBV12-3/TRBV12-4 | TGTGCCAGTAATCAGGGAAGGTTGCATGGCTACACCTTC | CASNQGRLHGYTF
NA | TRBD2 | 16 | TRBJ2-1 | TRBV9 | TGTGCCAGCAGCGTAGAAAGCGGGGGGGCGAGAAATGAGCAGTTCTTC | CASSVESGGARNEQFF
once | NA | 15 | TRBJ1-5 | TRBV28 | TGTGCCAGCAGTTTCTCGGGACAAACGGGACAGCCCCAGCATTTT | CASSFSGQTGQPQHF
NA | NA | 17 | TRBJ1-5 | TRBV19 | TGTGCCAGTAGCCCAGGGGTTCGGATATTAGCCCTAGGGCCCCAGCATTTT | CASSPGVRILALGPQHF
NA | TRBD1 | 15 | TRBJ2-2 | TRBV19 | TGTGCCAGTAGTTCTGACAGGGAACACACCGGGGAGCTGTTTTTT | CASSSDREHTGELFF
once | TRBD2 | 15 | TRBJ2-3 | TRBV27 | TGTGCCAGCAGCCGCGGGACTAGCGGTATAGATACGCAGTATTTT | CASSRGTSGIDTQYF
few | TRBD1 | 15 | TRBJ1-3 | TRBV3-1/TRBV3-2 | TGTGCCAGCAGCCGAACAGGGGCGGCTGGAAACACCATATATTTT | CASSRTGAAGNTIYF
NA | NA | 13 | TRBJ2-4 | TRBV21-1 | TGTGCCAGCAGCAAAGCGGCAGGGGCCTTTATTCGCTTC | CASSKAAGAFIRF
NA | TRBD1 | 14 | TRBJ1-2 | TRBV7-8 | TGTGCCAGCAGCTTCGGCGGGACAGACTATGGCTACACCTTC | CASSFGGTDYGYTF
NA | TRBD1 | 16 | TRBJ1-5 | TRBV15 | TGTGCCACCAGCAGCTCGGGGCAGGGGGCTTATCAGCCCCAGCATTTT | CATSSSGQGAYQPQHF
few | TRBD1 | 11 | TRBJ2-7 | TRBV14 | TGTGCCAGCGGGACAGGGTACGAGCAGTACTTC | CASGTGYEQYF
NA | TRBD1 | 16 | TRBJ2-5 | TRBV18 | TGTGCCAGCTCACCGACACGACAGGGGGTGGGAGAGACCCAGTACTTC | CASSPTRQGVGETQYF
NA | NA | 14 | TRBJ2-5 | TRBV2 | TGTGCCAGCAGTGATAGGAGCGGCAGGGAGACCCAGTACTTC | CASSDRSGRETQYF
NA | TRBD1 | 14 | TRBJ2-3 | TRBV7-9 | TGTGCCAGCATGGTGGCAGGGGGTGTAGATACGCAGTATTTT | CASMVAGGVDTQYF
NA | TRBD2 | 19 | TRBJ2-5 | TRBV27 | TGTGCCAGCAGTTTACGAAGGACTAGCGGGGGGAAAAGAGGTGAGACCCAGTACTTC | CASSLRRTSGGKRGETQYF
NA | TRBD2 | 16 | TRBJ2-3 | TRBV6-5 | TGTGCCAGCAGTTACTCGGCCCTAGCGGGCACAGATACGCAGTATTTT | CASSYSALAGTDTQYF
NA | NA | 13 | TRBJ1-3 | TRBV28 | TGTGCCAGCCTAAGGGGCTTCGGAAACACCATATATTTT | CASLRGFGNTIYF
NA | NA | 14 | TRBJ2-1 | TRBV7-2 | TGTGCCAGCAGCTTAGCCGGGGGAGTCAATGAGCAGTTCTTC | CASSLAGGVNEQFF
NA | NA | 16 | TRBJ1-1 | TRBV11-2 | TGTGCCAGCAGCTCCCTGGGTGCGGGGTTGAACACTGAAGCTTTCTTT | CASSSLGAGLNTEAFF
NA | NA | 14 | TRBJ2-7 | TRBV5-8 | TGTGCCAGCAGCTTGGCCGATGGCCCCAAAGAGCAGTACTTC | CASSLADGPKEQYF
NA | NA | 12 | TRBJ1-6 | TRBV2 | TGTGCCAGCAGCGCAGGGGCTGAGCCCCTCCACTTT | CASSAGAEPLHF
NA | NA | 16 | TRBJ1-3 | TRBV11-2 | TGTGCCAGCAGCTTAGGAGTACAGTCACGGGGAAACACCATATATTTT | CASSLGVQSRGNTIYF
NA | NA | 14 | TRBJ1-6 | TRBV5-1 | TGCGCCAGCAGGCAAGCAAGCCCCAATTCACCCCTCCACTTT | CASRQASPNSPLHF
NA | NA | 14 | TRBJ1-1 | TRBV5-4 | TGTGCCAGCAGCGCAGCAGGGGAAGCCACTGAAGCTTTCTTT | CASSAAGEATEAFF
NA | NA | 17 | TRBJ1-2 | TRBV18 | TGTGCCAGCTCACCGGGAGGACAGACTAGCGATAACTATGGCTACACCTTC | CASSPGGQTSDNYGYTF
NA | NA | 16 | TRBJ2-3 | TRBV2 | TGTGCCAGCAGTGATAGTGAACAGGACAGCACAGATACGCAGTATTTT | CASSDSEQDSTDTQYF
NA | TRBD1 | 15 | TRBJ2-7 | TRBV6-2/TRBV6-3 | TGTGCCAGCAGCTACTACCTACAGGGGCGGTACGAGCAGTACTTC | CASSYYLQGRYEQYF
NA | TRBD2 | 15 | TRBJ2-3 | TRBV6-4 | TGTGCCAGCAGCTCTAGCGGGGGGGCGACAGATACGCAGTATTTT | CASSSSGGATDTQYF
NA | TRBD2 | 13 | TRBJ2-7 | TRBV7-9 | TGTGCCAGCAGCACCAGTACCGGGGGGGAGCAGTACTTC | CASSTSTGGEQYF
NA | TRBD2 | 16 | TRBJ2-1 | TRBV29-1 | TGCAGCGTTGAAGTCCCGACTAGCGGGGTTTACAATGAGCAGTTCTTC | CSVEVPTSGVYNEQFF
NA | NA | 15 | TRBJ2-3 | TRBV5-1 | TGCGCCAGCAGCTTATTCGGGACACTTTCAGATACGCAGTATTTT | CASSLFGTLSDTQYF
NA | NA | 15 | TRBJ1-1 | TRBV5-4 | TGTGCCAGCAGCTTGGAATTACAGGTGAACACTGAAGCTTTCTTT | CASSLELQVNTEAFF
NA | NA | 15 | TRBJ1-1 | TRBV11-1 | TGTGCCAGCAGCCGGGAGGGGGTTGGGAACACTGAAGCTTTCTTT | CASSREGVGNTEAFF
NA | TRBD1 | 13 | TRBJ2-5 | TRBV12-3/TRBV12-4 | TGTGCCAGCAGTTCAGACAGGGGAGAGACCCAGTACTTC | CASSSDRGETQYF
NA | NA | 15 | TRBJ2-5 | TRBV5-1 | TGCGCCAGCAGCTTGGCCAGGCGGGATGGGGAGACCCAGTACTTC | CASSLARRDGETQYF
NA | TRBD1 | 17 | TRBJ1-4 | TRBV19 | TGTGCCAGTAGTATCGGGACAGGCCAGCTATCGGGGGAAAAACTGTTTTTT | CASSIGTGQLSGEKLFF
NA | NA | 14 | TRBJ1-1 | TRBV29-1 | TGCAGCGTTGTGGGCCGGAATACGAACACTGAAGCTTTCTTT | CSVVGRNTNTEAFF
NA | NA | 15 | TRBJ1-2 | TRBV3-1/TRBV3-2 | TGTGCCAGCAAGATGGCGGGATCAGCTAACTATGGCTACACCTTC | CASKMAGSANYGYTF
NA | NA | 14 | TRBJ1-4 | TRBV4-2 | TGTGCCAGCAGCCGGCGACAGGCGGATGAAAAACTGTTTTTT | CASSRRQADEKLFF
NA | NA | 15 | TRBJ2-1 | TRBV6-5 | TGTGCCAGCAGTTACATGGACAGCTTCTACAATGAGCAGTTCTTC | CASSYMDSFYNEQFF
NA | TRBD1 | 13 | TRBJ1-2 | TRBV9 | TGTGCCAGCAGCTCTGGACAGGAGTATGGCTACACCTTC | CASSSGQEYGYTF
NA | NA | 17 | TRBJ1-4 | TRBV12-5 | TGTGCTAGTGGTTCATCCCCAGAGGGAGGGATTGGCGAAAAACTGTTTTTT | CASGSSPEGGIGEKLFF
NA | TRBD2 | 16 | TRBJ2-1 | TRBV4-2 | TGTGCCAGCAGCCAATCTAGCGGGGGGGCCTACAATGAGCAGTTCTTC | CASSQSSGGAYNEQFF
NA | TRBD1 | 14 | TRBJ1-6 | TRBV5-6 | TGTGCCAGCAGCCCAGGACAGGGGGCATCACCCCTCCACTTT | CASSPGQGASPLHF
NA | NA | 13 | TRBJ2-3 | TRBV6-5 | TGTGCCAGCAGTTTATCTAGCACAGATACGCAGTATTTT | CASSLSSTDTQYF
NA | NA | 15 | TRBJ1-1 | TRBV7-2 | TGTGCCAGCAGCCCCGTAACGGGGGGAAAAACTGAAGCTTTCTTT | CASSPVTGGKTEAFF
few | NA | 16 | TRBJ2-6 | TRBV4-1 | TGCGCCAGCGGCCGGGCACCCTTCTCTGGGGCCAACGTCCTGACTTTC | CASGRAPFSGANVLTF